The rows below give T cell receptor beta chains drawn from one sample of a study of T-cell memory formation after mild COVID-19. In TCRdb, the 5' RACE reads were re-called with MiXCR into one record per CDR3 protein. The sample comprises some 120,000 distinct CDR3 sequences, about a sixth of which are singletons, and 4.5% to 5.5% rests with the top ten. Specimen: PBMCs or a T cell subset sorted from them (not recorded which). The source is a man aged 18 to 30 who had mild COVID-19 (a few samples of this study predate the infection). Cell type and time point are not known. Each CDR3 is given with its conserved first and last residue. The D gene is left open where the match is weak. Only some rows state a clone size, as once, few, many or a class for expanded clones.

D gene	clone size	J gene	V gene	CDR3 protein	CDR3 DNA
TRBD2	NA	TRBJ2-5	TRBV2	CASSDISGGQETQYF	TGTGCCAGCAGTGACATTAGCGGGGGGCAAGAGACCCAGTACTTC
NA	NA	TRBJ2-7	TRBV2	CASSNDNYEQYF	TGTGCCAGCAGCAACGACAACTACGAGCAGTACTTC
NA	many	TRBJ2-7	TRBV3-1	CASSQDSYEQYF	TGTGCCAGCAGCCAAGATTCCTACGAGCAGTACTTC
NA	few	TRBJ1-5	TRBV7-2	CASSLVLGLGQPQHF	TGTGCCAGCAGCTTAGTTCTGGGGTTGGGGCAGCCCCAGCATTTT
NA	few	TRBJ1-1	TRBV6-5	CASSYMSPPGTEAFF	TGTGCCAGCAGTTATATGTCGCCGCCTGGCACTGAAGCTTTCTTT
TRBD2	NA	TRBJ2-3	TRBV5-1	CASSPGTSGGASTDTQYF	TGCGCCAGCAGCCCAGGGACTAGCGGGGGCGCTAGCACAGATACGCAGTATTTT
TRBD2	few	TRBJ2-5	TRBV7-2	CASSRGGSGETQYF	TGTGCCAGCAGCCGGGGGGGGTCAGGGGAGACCCAGTACTTC
NA	few	TRBJ2-7	TRBV7-2	CASSRDRSKVSYEQYF	TGTGCCAGCAGCCGTGACCGATCGAAGGTCTCCTACGAGCAGTACTTC
TRBD2	many	TRBJ2-4	TRBV4-3	CASSLASGSKNIQYF	TGCGCCAGCAGTCTTGCTAGCGGGAGCAAAAACATTCAGTACTTC
NA	few	TRBJ1-5	TRBV4-2	CASSQEGRALGPQHF	TGTGCCAGCAGCCAAGAGGGACGGGCCTTGGGTCCCCAGCATTTT
NA	few	TRBJ2-7	TRBV18	CASSLATASYEQYF	TGTGCCAGCTCTCTCGCGACAGCCTCCTACGAGCAGTACTTC
NA	NA	TRBJ2-5	TRBV7-2	CASSHWEQTQETQYF	TGTGCCAGCAGCCACTGGGAACAGACCCAAGAGACCCAGTACTTC
NA	NA	TRBJ1-1	TRBV20-1	CSARGPGTEAFF	TGCAGTGCTAGAGGGCCGGGAACTGAAGCTTTCTTT
TRBD1	NA	TRBJ1-5	TRBV29-1	CSVSFGTASNQPQHF	TGCAGCGTCTCATTTGGGACAGCTAGCAATCAGCCCCAGCATTTT
TRBD1	NA	TRBJ2-1	TRBV7-2	CASTLIQGVYNEQFF	TGTGCCAGCACCTTAATACAGGGGGTCTACAATGAGCAGTTCTTC
NA	NA	TRBJ2-2	TRBV15	CATSRDPPGSGATGELFF	TGTGCCACCAGCAGAGATCCACCGGGTAGCGGTGCCACCGGGGAGCTGTTTTTT
NA	many	TRBJ1-5	TRBV5-6	CASSLDGSNQPQHF	TGTGCCAGCAGCTTGGACGGTAGCAATCAGCCCCAGCATTTT
NA	few	TRBJ2-1	TRBV12-3/TRBV12-4	CASRGRTNEQFF	TGTGCCAGCAGAGGTCGGACCAATGAGCAGTTCTTC
NA	NA	TRBJ2-3	TRBV20-1	CSAPLPGHDTQYF	TGCAGTGCTCCCCTACCCGGACATGATACGCAGTATTTT
NA	many	TRBJ2-5	TRBV5-6	CASSLAPGPQETQYF	TGTGCCAGCAGCTTGGCCCCGGGGCCCCAAGAGACCCAGTACTTC
NA	NA	TRBJ2-2	TRBV12-3/TRBV12-4	CASSPRRTAVGELFF	TGTGCCAGCAGTCCTAGACGGACGGCCGTGGGGGAGCTGTTTTTT
NA	NA	TRBJ1-4	TRBV4-1	CASSQGWAPNEKLFF	TGCGCCAGCAGCCAAGGATGGGCCCCTAATGAAAAACTGTTTTTT
NA	many	TRBJ2-5	TRBV20-1	CSAPLGGQETQYF	TGCAGTGCTCCCCTCGGCGGTCAAGAGACCCAGTACTTC
NA	few	TRBJ1-2	TRBV20-1	CSASLGGWSYGYTF	TGCAGTGCTTCTCTGGGGGGCTGGAGCTATGGCTACACCTTC
TRBD1	NA	TRBJ1-2	TRBV7-9	CASSGDRVGYTF	TGTGCCAGCAGCGGGGACAGGGTTGGATACACCTTC
TRBD2	NA	TRBJ2-5	TRBV6-6	CASSWGGNQETQYF	TGTGCCAGCAGTTGGGGGGGGAACCAAGAGACCCAGTACTTC
NA	NA	TRBJ2-7	TRBV5-1	CASSLAPGSYEQYF	TGCGCCAGCAGCTTGGCCCCAGGGTCCTACGAGCAGTACTTC
NA	NA	TRBJ1-4	TRBV5-4	CASSPRVDEKLFF	TGTGCCAGCAGCCCCCGGGTAGATGAAAAACTGTTTTTT
NA	many	TRBJ2-5	TRBV20-1	CSARLVSETQYF	TGCAGTGCTAGACTAGTTTCGGAGACCCAGTACTTC
TRBD2	few	TRBJ2-5	TRBV5-1	CASSPGNGGGKETQYF	TGCGCCAGCAGCCCCGGAAATGGGGGAGGGAAAGAGACCCAGTACTTC
NA	few	TRBJ2-6	TRBV5-1	CASSSTGMPGANVLTF	TGCGCCAGCAGCTCAACCGGCATGCCGGGGGCCAACGTCCTGACTTTC
TRBD2	NA	TRBJ2-3	TRBV20-1	CSARDPAGTDTQYF	TGCAGTGCTAGAGATCCAGCGGGGACGGATACGCAGTATTTT